Following are 22 T cell receptor beta chains from one sample sequenced in a study of cytomegalovirus exposure and HLA in healthy donors. The PCR employed 60 Vbeta primers together with 13 Jbeta primers. This table comes from immunoSEQ multiplex PCR, and its TCRdb copy is limited to in-frame clones, with some not included. The sample lists 120,000 or so clones, approximately 77% occurring once. Source material: PBMCs. Source of these receptors: a young man in good health and CMV-seronegative.

This chain connects TRBV2 to TRBJ1-3; D is uncertain. The germline CDR1 and CDR2 sequences are SNHLY and FYNNEI. The V gene lost 3 bases and the J gene lost 0 bases, with 6 bases spanning the gap. The CDR3 extends over 14 amino acids. The CDR3 region has the DNA TGTGCCAGCAGTGAGAGGGCCTCTGGAAACACCATATATTTT. Translated: CASSERASGNTIYF.

The rearrangement links TRBV2 to TRBJ1-2; D ambiguous. CDR3 length: 14 amino acids. Germline V gene data show CDR1 as SNHLY and CDR2 as FYNNEI. V lost 4 bases and J lost 7, with 16 bases in between. The CDR3 protein is CASSVEGFGSGYTF. Written as DNA, the CDR3 is TGTGCCAGCAGTGTGGAAGGGTTCGGGAGTGGCTACACCTTC.

The V call is TRBV6-5, the J call TRBJ2-7; D perhaps matches TRBD2 (5 bases). Between the trimmed V and J ends, which lost 5 bases and 6 bases, there was a span of 17 bases. The CDR3 is 14 residues long. From germline, CDR1 is MNHEY and CDR2 SVGAGI. CDR3 sequence: CASSPGLISGEQYF. The CDR3 nucleotides read TGTGCCAGCAGTCCTGGACTGATTTCGGGCGAGCAGTACTTC.

The rearrangement links TRBV9 to TRBJ2-1; possibly TRBD2 for D (6 bases). Germline V gene lookup returns CDR1 SGDLS and CDR2 YYNGEE. With 4 bases removed from V and 3 bases from J, the gap between germline ends came to 11 bases. CDR3 length: 14 residues. The CDR3 here is CASSYSGDYNEQFF. The CDR3 DNA is TGTGCCAGCAGCTATAGCGGTGACTACAATGAGCAGTTCTTC.

The chain is built from TRBV19 and TRBJ1-1; D unclear. V was cut by 6 bases and J by 3 bases, with 17 bases left in between. CDR3 length equals 15 residues. Germline values: CDR1 LNHDA, CDR2 SQIVND (reference sequence). The CDR3 spells CASSQREGWDTEAFF. The CDR3 bases are TGTGCCAGTAGCCAACGGGAGGGATGGGACACTGAAGCTTTCTTT.

This clone was seen a single time. The rearrangement links TRBV6-5 to TRBJ1-3; 7 positions match TRBD1. Germline CDR1 is MNHEY and CDR2 is SVGAGI. The CDR3 is 13 residues long. After removal of 6 bases from V and 4 bases from J, the junction contained 3 bases not matched to a gene. CDR3 region: CASSRQGGNTIYF. CDR3 coding DNA: TGTGCCAGCAGCCGACAGGGAGGAAACACCATATATTTT.

This clone appeared once. The chain combines TRBV5-1 with TRBJ2-5; TRBD2 aligns across 8 bases. CDR3 length equals 17 residues. Trimming removed 2 bases from V and 9 bases from J; junction bases left unmatched: 18. Germline assignment: CDR1 SGHRS and CDR2 YFSETQ. The CDR3 bases are TGCGCCAGCAGCTTACTCCCAGGAGCGGGGGATAATGGGGCCCAGTACTTC. Translated, it gives CASSLLPGAGDNGAQYF. The full variable domain, rest sourced from reference TRBV5-1 and TRBJ2-5, is KAGVTQTPRYLIKTRGQQVTLSCSPISGHRSVSWYQQTPGQGLQFLFEYFSETQRNKGNFPGRFSGRQFSNSRSEMNVSTLELGDSALYLCASSLLPGAGDNGAQYFGPGTRLLVL.

The chain couples TRBV7-9 to TRBJ1-1; 8 nucleotides line up with TRBD1. This CDR3 is built from 15 residues. Looked up from germline, CDR1 is SEHNR and CDR2 is FQNEAQ (reference sequence). After removal of 6 bases from V and 1 base from J, the junction contained 7 bases not matched to a gene. CDR3 nucleotide sequence: TGTGCCAGCAGTCATACCGGGACAGGGAACACTGAAGCTTTCTTT. This translates into CASSHTGTGNTEAFF.

V is TRBV27 and J is TRBJ2-3; 7 bases fit TRBD2. In germline, CDR1 is MNHEY, CDR2 SMNVEV (reference sequence). The trim removed 6 bases at V and 1 base at J, leaving 1 base unmatched. This CDR3 is 13 amino acids long. The CDR3 protein is CASRRGGTDTQYF. The CDR3 nucleotides are TGTGCCAGCAGACGGGGGGGCACAGATACGCAGTATTTT.

This clone was observed a single time. J is TRBJ1-2 and V is TRBV7-9; D gene unclear. V lost 0 bases to trimming and J lost 1 base, with 9 bases between them. Germline-derived CDR1 and CDR2 are SEHNR and FQNEAQ (reference sequence). This CDR3 has 15 residues. The CDR3 loop reads CASSLAGRINYGYTF. As DNA, the CDR3 is TGTGCCAGCAGCTTAGCTGGCAGGATTAACTATGGCTACACCTTC.

V usage is TRBV9 and J usage is TRBJ1-4, with a tentative D call TRBD1 (5 bases). Trimming shortened V by 0 bases and J by 14 bases, and 14 bases separated the two germline ends. The CDR3 spans 13 residues. Germline V gene sequence: CDR1 SGDLS, CDR2 YYNGEE. As DNA, the CDR3 is TGTGCCAGCAGCGTAGCTCTAGAGTCAGGGCTGTTTTTT. It yields the protein CASSVALESGLFF.

The rearrangement joins TRBV18 to TRBJ2-7; 8 positions match TRBD1. V lost 2 bases and J lost 1; bases outside the gene matches: 4. Germline CDR1 reads KGHSH; CDR2 reads LQKENI. This CDR3 has 15 residues. The DNA for the CDR3 is TGTGCCAGCTCACCAAGTCGGGACAGGTCCTACGAGCAGTACTTC. As protein: CASSPSRDRSYEQYF.

The rearrangement uses TRBV5-1 and TRBJ1-2; TRBD1 might be the D (6 bases). Trimming left V 0 bases short and J 1 base short, with 10 bases between. The V gene's germline CDR1 is SGHRS and CDR2 YFSETQ. CDR3 size: 15 residues. The CDR3 is CASSLDRGGNYGYTF. CDR3 sequence (DNA): TGCGCCAGCAGCTTGGACCGAGGGGGTAACTATGGCTACACCTTC. The variable domain in full, with the rest retrieved from reference TRBV5-1 and TRBJ1-2, is KAGVTQTPRYLIKTRGQQVTLSCSPISGHRSVSWYQQTPGQGLQFLFEYFSETQRNKGNFPGRFSGRQFSNSRSEMNVSTLELGDSALYLCASSLDRGGNYGYTFGSGTRLTVV.

The chain employs TRBV6-5 and TRBJ1-2; 7 bases are shared with TRBD1. The germline gives CDR1 MNHEY, CDR2 SVGAGI. With 6 bases clipped from V and 7 bases from J, the junction kept 8 bases outside the gene matches. The CDR3 extends over 13 amino acids. The CDR3 spells CASRTDRVSGYTF. CDR3 DNA: TGTGCCAGCAGAACCGACAGGGTATCTGGCTACACCTTC.

V usage is TRBV2 and J usage is TRBJ1-1, with no clear D. The CDR3 spans 14 residues. Germline V CDR1 and CDR2: SNHLY, FYNNEI. V was pared by 4 bases and J by 2 bases, with 11 bases between. CDR3 DNA sequence: TGTGCCAGCAGTGTGGGCCGATTAAACACTGAAGCTTTCTTT. This sequence encodes CASSVGRLNTEAFF.

This clone was observed a handful of times. This rearrangement joins TRBV2 to TRBJ2-5, with 7 nucleotides matching TRBD1. After removal of 2 bases from V and 2 bases from J, the junction contained 11 bases not matched to a gene. This CDR3 is 17 amino acids long. Germline CDR1 reads SNHLY; CDR2 reads FYNNEI. CDR3 sequence: CASSENLPRGPQETQYF. DNA for the CDR3: TGTGCCAGCAGTGAAAACTTGCCAAGGGGGCCTCAAGAGACCCAGTACTTC.

This clone was picked up a small number of times. V usage is TRBV7-6 and J usage is TRBJ2-7; 9 bases map to TRBD1. Germline V gene data show CDR1 as SGHVS and CDR2 as FNYEAQ. V shed 0 bases, J shed 2 bases, and the junction held 5 bases outside the gene matches. CDR3 size: 16 residues. The CDR3 region is CASSLAGGQGPYEQYF. CDR3 coding DNA: TGTGCCAGCAGCTTAGCGGGGGGACAGGGCCCCTACGAGCAGTACTTC.

This rearrangement joins TRBV6-4 to TRBJ2-6, with D possibly TRBD2 on 5 matching bases. V lost 3 bases and J 0 bases, leaving 15 bases between the germline ends. The CDR3 is 18 amino acids. Germline CDR1 is MRHNA and CDR2 is SNTAGT. CDR3 in DNA: TGTGCCAGCAGTGATAGTAGTTCGGGGAGCTCTGGGGCCAACGTCCTGACTTTC. Its protein product is CASSDSSSGSSGANVLTF.

The gene calls are TRBV9 and TRBJ2-7; TRBD1 matches at 7 bases. Trimming at V came to 3 bases and at J to 0 bases, leaving 3 bases not matched to a gene. CDR1 and CDR2 (germline): SGDLS, YYNGEE. This CDR3 is 14 amino acids long. In DNA form, the CDR3 reads TGTGCCAGCAGCGCAGGGGGAATCTCCTACGAGCAGTACTTC. Its translation is CASSAGGISYEQYF.

This chain links TRBV4-1 with TRBJ1-1; D uncertain. This CDR3 comprises 14 residues. Trimming cost V 4 bases and J 7 bases, with 16 bases left between them. The germline CDR1 and CDR2 sequences are MGHRA and YSYEKL. The CDR3, as DNA: TGCGCCAGCAGCCCCGCGGGGATACCGAATGAAGCTTTCTTT. Its translation: CASSPAGIPNEAFF.

This chain links TRBV9 with TRBJ1-2, with D perhaps matching TRBD1 (6 bases). Germline-derived CDR1 and CDR2 are SGDLS and YYNGEE. The CDR3 is 14 amino acids. V shed 5 bases and J shed 2 bases, with 13 bases lying between them. The CDR3 coding sequence is TGTGCCAGCAGAGGGGGTAATCGGAACTATGGCTACACCTTC. Protein product: CASRGGNRNYGYTF. Full variable domain (missing parts from reference TRBV9 and TRBJ1-2): DSGVTQTPKHLITATGQRVTLRCSPRSGDLSVYWYQQSLDQGLQFLIQYYNGEERAKGNILERFSAQQFPDLHSELNLSSLELGDSALYFCASRGGNRNYGYTFGSGTRLTVV.

This rearrangement joins TRBV4-3 to TRBJ2-6, with D possibly being TRBD1 (5 bases). Deletions cut 1 base from V and 2 bases from J, with 9 bases between. This CDR3 contains 16 residues. Germline CDR1 and CDR2: LGHNA and YSLEER. The CDR3 DNA is TGCGCCAGCAGCCAAGTTTCCAGGGCTGGGGCCAACGTCCTGACTTTC. Its translation: CASSQVSRAGANVLTF.